A single sample gave rise to the 25 T cell receptor beta chains below, sequenced in a study of radiation and T cells in renal cell carcinoma. As to time point: baseline pretreatment blood. Treatment specified: 15 Gy SBRT to primary tumor, nephrectomy 4 weeks later. Sequencing was performed with immunoSEQ multiplex PCR; in TCRdb, only in-frame clones are kept and a portion is missing. Here the sample spans about 61,000 clones, over 70% being singletons. The sample consisted of blood, taken from a patient whose treatment included radiotherapy and nephrectomy. The receptors were sampled from a man aged 55 to 70 with renal cell carcinoma.

V gene TRBV9 combines with J gene TRBJ1-5; 8 positions match TRBD1. V was clipped by 0 bases and J by 2 bases; unmatched bases: 10. CDR1 is SGDLS, CDR2 YYNGEE, per germline. The CDR3 consists of 18 residues. The DNA of the CDR3 is TGTGCCAGCAGCGTAGACGTTGGTCAGGGGGCTCGCAATCAGCCCCAGCATTTT. Translation: CASSVDVGQGARNQPQHF. The whole variable domain, filled in from reference TRBV9 and TRBJ1-5, reads DSGVTQTPKHLITATGQRVTLRCSPRSGDLSVYWYQQSLDQGLQFLIQYYNGEERAKGNILERFSAQQFPDLHSELNLSSLELGDSALYFCASSVDVGQGARNQPQHFGDGTRLSIL.

The chain links TRBV25-1 to TRBJ1-1; the D is unclear. The V end was cut by 0 bases, the J end by 1 base, with 12 bases between. CDR3 length: 16 residues. Germline V lookup: CDR1 MGHDK, CDR2 SYGVNS. The CDR3, as DNA: TGTGCCAGCAGTGAATATGAGGGCGGTGGGAACACTGAAGCTTTCTTT. This gives the protein CASSEYEGGGNTEAFF.

V is TRBV15 and J is TRBJ2-7; 11 nucleotides agree with TRBD1. J was trimmed by 7 bases and V by 6 bases; bases with no gene match: 2. Germline V gene data show CDR1 as LNHNV and CDR2 as YYDKDF (reference sequence). The CDR3 totals 12 residues. The CDR3 nucleotides are TGTGCCACCAGTGGGGACAGGGGGGAGCAGTACTTC. Protein product: CATSGDRGEQYF.

This chain links TRBV6-5 with TRBJ2-2; D uncertain. Germline lookup yields CDR1 MNHEY and CDR2 SVGAGI. This CDR3 is built from 12 residues. Trimming removed 7 bases at V and 6 bases at J, with 9 bases between. In DNA form, the CDR3 reads TGTGCCAGCACAGAGCCTGCCGGGGAGCTGTTTTTT. It codes for CASTEPAGELFF.

This clone was seen more than once but under ten times. Other DNA sequences in the same sample also yield this CDR3. This chain links TRBV5-1 with TRBJ1-1; no clear D. V lost 0 bases and J 5 bases, leaving 8 bases between the germline ends. The germline CDR1 and CDR2 sequences are SGHRS and YFSETQ. This CDR3 spans 13 amino acids. The CDR3 region has the DNA TGCGCCAGCAGCTTGGCCGACCGTACTGAAGCTTTCTTT. Its protein is CASSLADRTEAFF.

The chain uses TRBV7-2 and TRBJ1-2; D gene uncertain. Germline-derived CDR1 and CDR2 are SGHTA and FQGNSA. The V gene lost 1 base and the J gene lost 4 bases, with 10 bases spanning the gap. CDR3 size: 14 residues. This CDR3 is CASSLVTDTYGYTF. The CDR3 DNA reads TGTGCCAGCAGCTTAGTAACAGACACCTATGGCTACACCTTC.

This chain uses TRBV7-8 with TRBJ2-1; D gene uncertain. The CDR3 is 15 residues long. V lost 0 bases, J lost 3 bases, and 9 bases lay in between. Germline V gene sequence: CDR1 SGHVS, CDR2 FQNEAQ. The CDR3, as DNA: TGTGCCAGCAGCTTAGCGAGTACCCACTACAATGAGCAGTTCTTC. Residues: CASSLASTHYNEQFF. Variable domain in full (rest from reference TRBV7-8 and TRBJ2-1): GAGVSQSPRYKVAKRGQDVALRCDPISGHVSLFWYQQALGQGPEFLTYFQNEAQLDKSGLPSDRFFAERPEGSVSTLKIQRTQQEDSAVYLCASSLASTHYNEQFFGPGTRLTVL.

This chain connects TRBV27 to TRBJ1-5; D gene unclear. With 6 bases removed from V and 4 bases from J, the gap between germline ends came to 16 bases. The CDR3 is 15 residues long. The germline V gene has CDR1 MNHEY and CDR2 SMNVEV (reference sequence). The CDR3 DNA sequence: TGTGCCAGCAGGGAGAGGGCAGCAACTAATCAGCCCCAGCATTTT. It encodes CASRERAATNQPQHF.

V gene TRBV6-1 combines with J gene TRBJ2-4; TRBD2 agrees at 10 bases. The trim removed 2 bases at V and 1 base at J, leaving 5 bases unmatched. Per the germline V gene, CDR1 is MNHNS and CDR2 is SASEGT. CDR3 length: 17 amino acids. CDR3 DNA sequence: TGTGCCAGCAGTGAACAGGGGACTAGCGTGGCCAAAAACATTCAGTACTTC. It codes for CASSEQGTSVAKNIQYF.

The chain recombines TRBV5-1 with TRBJ2-1; the D gene is possibly TRBD2 (6 bases). The CDR3 totals 14 residues. The V gene's germline CDR1 is SGHRS and CDR2 YFSETQ. V was shortened by 6 bases and J by 5 bases, with 15 bases between the two germline ends. CDR3 sequence (DNA): TGCGCCAGCAACTGGGTCGGGGGTCACAATGAGCAGTTCTTC. Translated, it gives CASNWVGGHNEQFF.

The genes are TRBV27 and TRBJ1-2; possibly TRBD1 for D (5 bases). The CDR3 consists of 15 residues. CDR1 is MNHEY and CDR2 is SMNVEV in the germline V gene (reference sequence). Deletions cut 6 bases from V and 5 bases from J, with 19 bases between. CDR3 amino acids: CASRARGEGFYGYTF. In nucleotides, the CDR3 is TGTGCCAGCAGGGCCCGGGGGGAGGGATTTTATGGCTACACCTTC.

This clone has more than one count but fewer than ten. The chain carries TRBV7-2 and TRBJ2-1, with D maybe TRBD1 (6 bases). Germline V gene sequence: CDR1 SGHTA, CDR2 FQGNSA. The length of the CDR3 is 15 residues. V lost 0 bases to trimming and J lost 2 bases, with 8 bases between them. The CDR3, as DNA: TGTGCCAGCAGCTTAGCGGGGGACACCTACAATGAGCAGTTCTTC. Protein: CASSLAGDTYNEQFF.

The chain's CDR3 is CASSAKQSFNYGYTF. The CDR3 DNA follows: TGTGCCAGCAGTGCAAAACAAAGCTTTAACTATGGCTACACCTTC. This sequence joins TRBV27 and TRBJ1-2; D is unclear. The V gene's germline CDR1 is MNHEY and CDR2 SMNVEV (reference sequence). The ends were cut back, 5 bases at V and 1 base at J, with 14 bases in the middle. The CDR3 runs 15 residues.

This clone was detected once. V gene TRBV12-5 combines with J gene TRBJ2-3; D uncertain. The CDR3 runs 13 residues. Per the germline V gene, CDR1 is LGHNT and CDR2 is FRNRAP. Trimming shortened V by 6 bases and J by 0 bases, and 7 bases separated the two germline ends. The CDR3 reads CASGGGSTDTQYF. CDR3 DNA sequence: TGTGCTAGTGGAGGTGGAAGCACAGATACGCAGTATTTT.

This chain uses TRBV13 with TRBJ1-1; 7 nucleotides align to TRBD1. Trimming took 1 base from V and 4 from J; bases not matched to a gene: 0. Germline values: CDR1 PRHDT, CDR2 FYEKMQ (reference sequence). This CDR3 is built from 13 residues. The CDR3: CASSLAGGTEAFF. DNA for the CDR3: TGTGCCAGCAGCTTAGCAGGGGGCACTGAAGCTTTCTTT.

This rearrangement joins TRBV11-2 to TRBJ2-2; tentative D call: TRBD1 (6 bases). V gave up 3 bases and J gave up 3 bases, with 14 bases separating them. From germline, CDR1 is SGHAT and CDR2 FQNNGV. CDR3 length: 16 residues. The CDR3 loop is CASSFLDSGHTGELFF. The CDR3 region has the DNA TGTGCCAGCAGCTTTTTGGACAGCGGTCACACCGGGGAGCTGTTTTTT.

The rearrangement uses TRBV19 and TRBJ2-3, with 14 nucleotides matching TRBD2. V lost 4 bases and J lost 6; bases outside the gene matches: 9. From germline, CDR1 is LNHDA and CDR2 SQIVND (reference sequence). The CDR3 extends over 17 amino acids. The CDR3 protein is CASSRGLAGGIDDTQYF. CDR3 in DNA: TGTGCCAGTAGTAGAGGACTAGCGGGAGGCATTGATGATACGCAGTATTTT.

This rearrangement joins TRBV6-5 to TRBJ2-1; 11 nucleotides agree with TRBD2. CDR3 length equals 13 residues. The trim removed 9 bases at V and 6 bases at J, leaving 4 bases unmatched. CDR1 MNHEY and CDR2 SVGAGI come from the germline V gene. In DNA, the CDR3 is TGTGCCAGTAGACTAGCGGGACTCAATGAGCAGTTCTTC. Encoded protein: CASRLAGLNEQFF.

The chain recombines TRBV28 with TRBJ2-5; 7 bases map to TRBD2. Losses at the gene ends were 5 bases for V and 2 bases for J; bases not matched to a gene: 8. CDR1 MDHEN and CDR2 SYDVKM come from the germline V gene. This CDR3 has 15 residues. Here the CDR3 reads CASSGASGAQETQYF. In DNA, the CDR3 is TGTGCCAGCAGTGGGGCCAGCGGGGCACAAGAGACCCAGTACTTC.

The chain couples TRBV5-4 to TRBJ2-3, with TRBD1 as a possible D gene (6 bases). Germline V gene lookup returns CDR1 SGHNT and CDR2 YYREEE (reference sequence). Trimming shortened V by 4 bases and J by 0 bases, and 9 bases separated the two germline ends. The CDR3 extends over 14 amino acids. CDR3 loop: CASSPDRSTDTQYF. CDR3 DNA sequence: TGTGCCAGCAGCCCGGACAGAAGCACAGATACGCAGTATTTT.

The V and J genes are TRBV7-9 and TRBJ1-1, with a weak D call TRBD1 (5 bases). This CDR3 contains 13 residues. Germline V lookup: CDR1 SEHNR, CDR2 FQNEAQ (reference sequence). V lost 3 bases and J lost 5, with 10 bases in between. For the CDR3, the DNA is TGTGCCAGCAGCTTGAATCAGGGAACTGAAGCTTTCTTT. Its translation is CASSLNQGTEAFF.

This sequence joins TRBV5-8 and TRBJ1-2, with TRBD1 matching over 7 bases. CDR1 is SGHTS, CDR2 YDEGEE, per germline. After removal of 1 base from V and 7 bases from J, the junction contained 16 bases not matched to a gene. This CDR3 region has 17 residues. DNA for the CDR3: TGTGCCAGCAGCTTGAATTTACAGGGGTACGGTCGGGGTGGCTACACCTTC. It specifies CASSLNLQGYGRGGYTF. Drawing the rest from reference TRBV5-8 and TRBJ1-2, the complete variable domain is EAGVTQSPTHLIKTRGQQATLRCSPISGHTSVYWYQQALGLGLQFLLWYDEGEERNRGNFPPRFSGRQFPNYSSELNVNALELEDSALYLCASSLNLQGYGRGGYTFGSGTRLTVV.

The chain employs TRBV7-2 and TRBJ2-1, with TRBD2 identical over 7 bases. The CDR3 runs to 16 residues. The V gene's germline CDR1 is SGHTA and CDR2 FQGNSA. Trimming removed 1 base from V and 5 bases from J; junction bases left unmatched: 8. The CDR3 here is CASSLGVTSIHNEQFF. CDR3 DNA: TGTGCCAGCAGCTTAGGTGTGACTAGCATCCACAATGAGCAGTTCTTC.

The chain recombines TRBV2 with TRBJ1-4; weak D call: TRBD1 (5 bases). Germline V gene sequence: CDR1 SNHLY, CDR2 FYNNEI. The CDR3 has 14 amino acids. The V end lost 6 bases, the J end lost 7 bases, and 15 bases lay between the germline ends. CDR3 in DNA: TGTGCCAGCAGAAAGACAGAGGCGGGTGAAAAACTGTTTTTT. The encoded protein is CASRKTEAGEKLFF.

The rearrangement uses TRBV5-1 and TRBJ2-2, with a weak D call TRBD1 (5 bases). This CDR3 region has 16 residues. The germline CDR1 and CDR2 sequences are SGHRS and YFSETQ. The V end lost 4 bases, the J end lost 1 base, and 14 bases lay between the germline ends. CDR3 DNA sequence: TGCGCCAGCAGCAGCTCGATGGGGCGGAACACCGGGGAGCTGTTTTTT. Amino acid sequence: CASSSSMGRNTGELFF.